This TCR beta chain was sequenced for a study of beta chain features in type 1 diabetes (dated by TCRdb to 2016 to 2019). The study in broad terms: Mean age, gender distribution, total cell number and subset yield were not different between patients and healthy donors. A total of some 110 million sorted cells were examined across all samples, and a strong correlation was observed between cell number per subset and RNA yield. In the study, TCRB repertoires of sorted circulating CD4+ T cell subsets from recently diagnosed type 1 diabetes patients were compared with those of matched healthy donors. Whereas all 30 or so donors provided naive and central memory subsets, regulatory and stem cell-like memory subsets were isolated from just 8 patients and about 8 healthy donors. Results and caveats for the whole study, not just this receptor: Patients with type 1 diabetes made fewer insertions and deleted more nucleotides at VDJ recombination sites, implying thymic rearrangement abnormalities. PCR might favor shorter templates, but patient and control samples were amplified and corrected together, so any skew would affect both groups equally. Naive, central memory and regulatory TCRB repertoires appeared more similar among patients than among healthy donors. Sequencing cDNA rather than genomic DNA could over-represent highly expressing activated cells, although activation and CD3 levels did not differ between groups. In all four CD4+ subsets, TCRB CDR3 length was moderately but significantly shorter in type 1 diabetes patients. HLA sub-analyses involved small numbers of individuals, so any influence of HLA type on TCRB rearrangement remained unresolved.

All of the isolated RNA was reverse transcribed with the High Capacity cDNA Reverse Transcription Kit, so expressed TCRB transcripts were sequenced. Deep immunoSEQ sequencing was performed on naive, central memory and regulatory T cell samples, with an average of roughly 3.6 million total reads per sample. Sorted cells were lysed in RLT buffer and RNA was extracted with DNase-treated RNeasy Micro or Mini kits, depending on cell number. Each cell subset was processed separately to prevent cross-contamination, with patient and healthy donor samples processed together. Using the immunoSEQ multiplex PCR, TCRB sequences were amplified from cDNA into 87-bp fragments spanning the CDR3 region. Amplicons were sequenced on the Illumina HiSeq platform. The published analysis was carried out like this. PCR bias was corrected computationally using synthetic template baselines, and reads within Hamming distance 2 were collapsed, with unmergeable singletons discarded. Reads were aligned against IMGT so that V, D and J genes, CDR3 length and insertions or deletions at six rearrangement sites could be assigned. Within each subset, clonotype counts were normalized to sorted cell number, and only after that were true diversity and Gini coefficients computed with the tcR R package. Repertoire sharing was quantified using the overlap coefficient calculated on TCRB nucleotide sequences. Out-of-frame TCRB sequences from naive cells were analyzed to stand in for the pre-selection repertoire. TCRdb stores this immuneACCESS table with in-frame sequences only. Part of the clones is absent; in the studies checked, under half of the shortfall reflects unresolved V genes, and no reason is known for the rest. The D gene and trimming were derived from the DNA, and the V and J assignments and clone size from that table. The sample records a few hundred thousand clones, about 15% of which are singletons. 0.019% of the sample goes to the ten largest clones.

The germline V gene (reference sequence) sets CDR1 to GTSNPN and CDR2 to SVGIG. The CDR3, from cysteine to phenylalanine, totals 13 residues. This entry keeps only the CDR3 DNA: 39 bases, framed from base 1. Relative to germline, V is missing 8 bases and J is missing 7 bases, with 11 bases of the junction outside any gene match. Each donor gave one peripheral blood draw, averaging roughly 120 mL, which was collected into heparinised tubes. Naive, central memory, regulatory and stem cell-like memory CD4+ T cells were sorted on a BD FACSAria II using a panel including CD45RO, CCR7, CD25, CD127, CD95 and CD27. A purity above 95% was achieved for all sorted populations. PBMCs were isolated immediately by Lymphoprep density gradient centrifugation and stained directly without culture. To minimize batch effects, samples were stained and sorted in pairs, one healthy donor with one patient per experiment.

Note on this clone: What this receptor recognizes is not known. No per-base quality is available; no much larger clone lies one base away.

The receptor comes from a woman aged 18-29 years in good health. The sequencing sample was made of naive CD4+ T cells from blood. The cell subset or site label corresponds to: true naive CD4+ T cells. The V and J genes are TRBV30 and TRBJ2-1; TRBD2 agrees with 7 junctional bases. The bases read TGTGCCATTACAGCGGGATTTGGGAATGAGCAGTTCTTC. The resulting protein is CAITAGFGNEQFF.